What follows is one T cell receptor beta chain and its context. Its antigen is still unknown. TCRdb's copy holds only in-frame clones and misses some; the assay was immunoSEQ multiplex PCR. The sample lists about 160,000 clones; approximately 80% were seen once. Trimming at V came to 1 base and at J to 3 bases, leaving 2 bases not matched to a gene. The CDR3 is 14 amino acids. Germline V lookup: CDR1 MGHRA, CDR2 YSYEKL. The data were obtained in a study of cytomegalovirus exposure and HLA in healthy donors. Background on the study: The 500 to 850 first-cohort repertoires and the 95 to 150 validation repertoires shared the same platform, a later analysis reported. Study findings and constraints: Cytomegalovirus status, reportedly, was diagnosed with high specificity and sensitivity by the classifier. Most TCR sequences were rare, but some public TCRs occurred in many donors. Cytomegalovirus-associated status was assigned to around 160 TCR beta chains.

The gene calls are TRBV4-1 and TRBJ1-2; 7 positions match TRBD1. The sample taken for sequencing was PBMCs. The receptor was isolated from a man in his thirties or forties in good health and CMV-seropositive. CDR3 region: CASSQAGTDYGYTF. CDR3 coding DNA: TGCGCCAGCAGCCAAGCCGGGACAGACTATGGCTACACCTTC.